Described below is a single T cell receptor (beta chain) sequence and its context. Its antigen is still unknown. The data were obtained in a study of blood T cells in healthy people across ages. Whole-study results and caveats: A roughly linear fall in TCR beta diversity per million T cells was seen with increasing age.

The CDR3 has 18 residues. Trimming left V 3 bases short and J 0 bases short, with 22 bases between. Germline CDR1 SGHDT, CDR2 YYEEEE. A second PCR of 7 to 11 cycles used a sample-barcoded 5' primer and a J-beta primer mix. TCRdb reprocessed the 5' RACE reads via MiXCR and lists one record per CDR3 protein. Of 600,000 to 850,000 distinct CDR3 sequences listed, 25% are singletons. Extraction yielded at least 6 micrograms of total RNA per sample. These same records also appear under a second study, on T cells of mothers and their children. That source adds: In this cohort, donors were three healthy Caucasian mothers plus their six children. Overlap ran slightly, non-significantly higher for related than unrelated mother-child pairs.

The sequencing sample was made of blood. The TCR originated in a boy aged 5-17 years in good health. The V gene is TRBV5-6, the J gene TRBJ2-7, with D perhaps matching TRBD1 (6 bases). In nucleotides, the CDR3 is TGTGCCAGCAGCTCCCTTGGTGATGTGGGGGCGACCTCCTACGAGCAGTACTTC. Translating it yields CASSSLGDVGATSYEQYF.